The 8 T cell receptor beta chains in this list originate from one sample, sequenced in a study of T-cell memory formation after mild COVID-19. From the 5' RACE reads, TCRdb called clonotypes with MiXCR, one entry per CDR3 protein. The table records roughly 600,000 distinct CDR3 sequences, about a sixth of them present only once. The specimen was PBMCs or a T cell subset sorted from them (not recorded which). All receptors derive from an adult woman who had mild COVID-19 (a few samples of this study predate the infection). Cell type and time point are not known.

This sequence joins TRBV14 and TRBJ2-5; a possible D gene is TRBD2 (5 bases). Germline loops: CDR1 SGHDN, CDR2 FVKESK. The CDR3 totals 13 residues. V was clipped by 4 bases and J by 4 bases, with 10 bases between them. CDR3 sequence (DNA): TGTGCCAGCAGCCCACTAGGCGGAGAGACCCAGTACTTC. Protein: CASSPLGGETQYF.

Here the CDR3 reads CASSLSAGDDYNEQFF. In DNA form, the CDR3 reads TGTGCCAGCAGCCTTTCGGCGGGGGACGACTACAATGAGCAGTTCTTC. The chain carries TRBV12-3 or TRBV12-4 and TRBJ2-1; the match to TRBD2 covers 7 bases. The CDR3 spans 16 residues. With 6 bases clipped from V and 3 bases from J, the junction kept 11 bases outside the gene matches.

At least ten counts were recorded for this clonotype. V and J are TRBV6-5 and TRBJ2-6; D possibly corresponds to TRBD1 (6 bases). This CDR3 has 15 amino acids. Germline V gene lookup returns CDR1 MNHEY and CDR2 SVGAGI. V gave up 5 bases and J gave up 0 bases, with 8 bases separating them. The CDR3 spells CASSIGGSGANVLTF. As DNA, the CDR3 is TGTGCCAGCAGTATAGGGGGCTCTGGGGCCAACGTCCTGACTTTC.

V and J are TRBV3-1 and TRBJ2-3; no reliable D call. V was pared by 8 bases and J by 2 bases, with 14 bases between. Germline lookup yields CDR1 LGHDT and CDR2 YNNKEL (reference sequence). This CDR3 contains 14 residues. CDR3 coding DNA: TGTGCCAGCTGCCCTTCCGGGCTCACAGATACGCAGTATTTT. Translated: CASCPSGLTDTQYF.

CDR3 protein: CASSPSLGRGGSTDTQYF. The CDR3 nucleotides read TGTGCCAGCAGCCCCTCCCTGGGCCGGGGAGGAAGCACAGATACGCAGTATTTT. The V gene is TRBV6-2 or TRBV6-3, the J gene TRBJ2-3; D possibly corresponds to TRBD2 (6 bases). This CDR3 is built from 18 residues. The ends were cut back, 6 bases at V and 0 bases at J, with 22 bases in the middle. Germline CDR1 and CDR2: MNHEY and SVGEGT.

In this sample, this clonotype turned up a few times. DNA for the CDR3: TGCAGTGCTATAACTAGCGGGGGCCCCGGGGAGCTGTTTTTT. Translated, it gives CSAITSGGPGELFF. The rearrangement uses TRBV20-1 and TRBJ2-2; 11 nucleotides align to TRBD2. V gave up 4 bases and J gave up 6 bases; unmatched junction bases: 4. The CDR3 covers 14 residues. Germline V lookup: CDR1 DFQATT, CDR2 SNEGSKA (reference sequence).

In this sample, this clonotype turned up a few times. This chain links TRBV24-1 with TRBJ2-5, with D unclear. Trimming cost V 0 bases and J 5 bases, with 6 bases left between them. The CDR3 loop spans 13 amino acids. Germline V gene data show CDR1 as KGHDR and CDR2 as SFDVKD. CDR3 sequence: CATSDLVGETQYF. CDR3 coding DNA: TGTGCCACCAGTGATTTGGTTGGGGAGACCCAGTACTTC.

Details on this clonotype: Because the CDR3's place on the DNA is in doubt, the DNA is left out and the CDR3 is given as listed by TCRdb. The J gene is TRBJ1-4, the V gene TRBV6-5. CDR1 is MNHEY and CDR2 is SVGAGI in the germline V gene. The CDR3 contains 14 residues when both ends are counted. CDR3 sequence: CASSSSGPNEKLFF.